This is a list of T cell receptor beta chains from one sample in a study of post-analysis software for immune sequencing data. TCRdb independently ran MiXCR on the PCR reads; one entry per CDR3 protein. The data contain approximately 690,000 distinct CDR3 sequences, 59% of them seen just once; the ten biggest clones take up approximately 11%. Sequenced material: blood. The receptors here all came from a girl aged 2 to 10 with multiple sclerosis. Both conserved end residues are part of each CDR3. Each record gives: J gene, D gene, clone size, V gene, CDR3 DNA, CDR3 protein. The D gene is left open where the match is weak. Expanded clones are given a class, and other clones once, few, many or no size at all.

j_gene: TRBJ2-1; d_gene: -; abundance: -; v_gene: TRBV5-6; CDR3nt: TGTGCCAGCAGCTTGCGGTCGGGGCGATTCAATGAGCAGTTCTTC; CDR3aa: CASSLRSGRFNEQFF
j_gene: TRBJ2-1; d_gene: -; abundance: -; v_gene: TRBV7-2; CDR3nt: TGTGCCAGCAGCTTAGGATCCTTAACTAGTTATGAGCAGTTCTTC; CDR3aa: CASSLGSLTSYEQFF
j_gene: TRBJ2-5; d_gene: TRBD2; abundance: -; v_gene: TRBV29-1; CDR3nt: TGCAGCGTACAGTCAAGCGGGGGGAGTGAGACCCAGTACTTC; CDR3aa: CSVQSSGGSETQYF
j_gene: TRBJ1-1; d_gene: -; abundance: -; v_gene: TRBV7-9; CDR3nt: TGTGCCAGCAGCTCGGCAAGCACTGAAGCTTTCTTT; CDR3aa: CASSSASTEAFF
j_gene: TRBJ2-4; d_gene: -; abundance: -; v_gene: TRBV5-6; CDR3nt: TGTGCCAGCAGCTTGGACGCCGCAAGCATTCAGTACTTC; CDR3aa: CASSLDAASIQYF
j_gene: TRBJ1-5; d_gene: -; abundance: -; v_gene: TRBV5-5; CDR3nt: TGTGCCAGCAGCTCTAGCCACCAGGGGTCTGATCAGCCCCAGCATTTT; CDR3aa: CASSSSHQGSDQPQHF
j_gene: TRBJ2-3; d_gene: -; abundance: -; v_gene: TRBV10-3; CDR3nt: TGTGCCATCGGCGGCCCTAGCACAGATACGCAGTATTTT; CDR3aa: CAIGGPSTDTQYF
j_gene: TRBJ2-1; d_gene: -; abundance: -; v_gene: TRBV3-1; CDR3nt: TGTGCCAGCAGCCAAGATTCGGGGGTCTGGAGCGATGAGCAGTTCTTC; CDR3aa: CASSQDSGVWSDEQFF
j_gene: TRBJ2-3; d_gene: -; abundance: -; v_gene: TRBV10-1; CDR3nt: TGCGCCAGCAGTGACATCCCCGGGACTAGCACAGATACGCAGTATTTT; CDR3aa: CASSDIPGTSTDTQYF
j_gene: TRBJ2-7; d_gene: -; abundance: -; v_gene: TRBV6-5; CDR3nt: TGTGCCAGCAGTTACTCGCGACAGGACGAGCAGTACTTC; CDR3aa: CASSYSRQDEQYF
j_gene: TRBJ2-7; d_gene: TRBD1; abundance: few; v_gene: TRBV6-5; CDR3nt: TGTGCCAGCAGTCAGGGGACAGGGGCCCCCTACGAGCAGTACTTC; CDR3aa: CASSQGTGAPYEQYF
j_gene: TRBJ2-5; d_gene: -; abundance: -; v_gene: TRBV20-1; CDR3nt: TGCAGTGCTAGAGCACCAGAGGGGGAGACCCAGTACTTC; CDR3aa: CSARAPEGETQYF
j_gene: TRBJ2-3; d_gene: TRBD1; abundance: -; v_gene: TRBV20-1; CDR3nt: TGCAGTGCTTCACGTCCCGGGACAGGCCAAGTGGGTACGCAGTATTTT; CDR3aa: CSASRPGTGQVGTQYF
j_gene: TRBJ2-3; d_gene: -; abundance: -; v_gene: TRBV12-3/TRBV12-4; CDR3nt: TGTGCCAGCAGCCCATCCCTGAGGCAGTATTTT; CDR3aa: CASSPSLRQYF
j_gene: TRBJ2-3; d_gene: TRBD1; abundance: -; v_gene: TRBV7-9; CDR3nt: TGTGCCAGCAGCGTAGAGTTCGGACAGGGGTGGGCAGATACGCAGTATTTT; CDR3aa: CASSVEFGQGWADTQYF
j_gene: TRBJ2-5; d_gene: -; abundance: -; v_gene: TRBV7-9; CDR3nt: TGTGCCAGCAGCGCTAGGGACGCCTCCGGAGAGACCCAGTACTTC; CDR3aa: CASSARDASGETQYF
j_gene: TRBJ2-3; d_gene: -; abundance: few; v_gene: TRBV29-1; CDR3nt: TGCAGCGCTAACCCGGGTGGACGGTCCAGGACAGATACGCAGTATTTT; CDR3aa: CSANPGGRSRTDTQYF
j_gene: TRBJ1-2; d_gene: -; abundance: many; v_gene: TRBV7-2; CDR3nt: TGTGCCAGCAGCCCGTTGACAGAAAACTATGGCTACACCTTC; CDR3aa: CASSPLTENYGYTF
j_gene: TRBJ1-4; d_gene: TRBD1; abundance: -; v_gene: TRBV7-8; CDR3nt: TGTGCCAGCAGCACCGGACAGGGTGCGGAACTGTTTTTT; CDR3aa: CASSTGQGAELFF
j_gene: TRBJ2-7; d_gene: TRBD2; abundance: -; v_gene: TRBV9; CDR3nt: TGTGCCAGCACCAGCGGGGGGAAGTATGAGCAGTACTTC; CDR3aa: CASTSGGKYEQYF
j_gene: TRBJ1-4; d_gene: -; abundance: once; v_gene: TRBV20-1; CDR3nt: TGCAGTGCTAGAGACCCGCGGGCGTGGGCTAATGAAAAACTGTTTTTT; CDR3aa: CSARDPRAWANEKLFF
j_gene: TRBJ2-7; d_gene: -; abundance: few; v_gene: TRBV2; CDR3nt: TGTGCCAGCAGTGAGGGGGCGCGGGACTACGAGCAGTACTTC; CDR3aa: CASSEGARDYEQYF
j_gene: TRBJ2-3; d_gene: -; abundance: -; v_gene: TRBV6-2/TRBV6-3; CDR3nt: TGTGCCAGCAGTTCGACGACTAGTTCGATAGATACGCAGTATTTT; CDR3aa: CASSSTTSSIDTQYF
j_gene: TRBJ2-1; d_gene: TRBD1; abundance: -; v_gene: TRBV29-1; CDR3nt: TGCAGCGTCGCCTTCAGGGGGCGCCGTAATGAGCAGTTCTTC; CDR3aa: CSVAFRGRRNEQFF
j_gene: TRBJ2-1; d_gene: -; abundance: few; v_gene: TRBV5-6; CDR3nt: TGTGCCAGCAGCAGAACACTAGGACGGACGAGAAATGAGCAGTTCTTC; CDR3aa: CASSRTLGRTRNEQFF
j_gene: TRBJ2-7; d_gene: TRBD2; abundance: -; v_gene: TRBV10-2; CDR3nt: TGCGCCAGCAAGATAGCGGGAGGGCTGGACGAGCAGTACTTC; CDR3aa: CASKIAGGLDEQYF
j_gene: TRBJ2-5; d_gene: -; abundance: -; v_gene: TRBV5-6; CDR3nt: TGTGCCAGCAGCTTGCCCGGGTACCAAGAGACCCAGTACTTC; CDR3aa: CASSLPGYQETQYF
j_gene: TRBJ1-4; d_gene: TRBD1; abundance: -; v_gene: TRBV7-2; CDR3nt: TGTGCCAGCAGCTTACCCATGACAGGGGGCTTACTGTTTTTT; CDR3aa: CASSLPMTGGLLFF
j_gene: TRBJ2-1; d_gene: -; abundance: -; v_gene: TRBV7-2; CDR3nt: TGTGCCAGCAGCTTAAGGTTAGACACCTACAATGAGCAGTTCTTC; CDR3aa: CASSLRLDTYNEQFF
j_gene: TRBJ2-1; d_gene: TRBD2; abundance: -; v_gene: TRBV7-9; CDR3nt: TGTGCCAGCAGCTTAGCCCTAGCGGCCACTTACAATGAGCAGTTCTTC; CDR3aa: CASSLALAATYNEQFF
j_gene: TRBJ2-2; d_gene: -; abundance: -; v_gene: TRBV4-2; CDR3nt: TGTGCCAGCAGCCAAGATCGGGCAGGGGGGTCCGGGGAGCTGTTTTTT; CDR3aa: CASSQDRAGGSGELFF
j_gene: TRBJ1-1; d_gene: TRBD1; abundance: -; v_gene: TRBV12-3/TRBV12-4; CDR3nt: TGTGCCAGCAGTTTATCGGGACAGGGGGCTAGTGAAGCTTTCTTT; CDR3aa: CASSLSGQGASEAFF
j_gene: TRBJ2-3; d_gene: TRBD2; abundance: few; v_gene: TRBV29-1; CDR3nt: TGCAGCGTTGGGGCGGGGGGATCGACAGATACGCAGTATTTT; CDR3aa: CSVGAGGSTDTQYF
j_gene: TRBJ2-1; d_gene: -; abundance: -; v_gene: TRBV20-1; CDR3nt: TGCAGTGCTAGTATCCCTCGCTCCTACAATGAGCAGTTCTTC; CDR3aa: CSASIPRSYNEQFF
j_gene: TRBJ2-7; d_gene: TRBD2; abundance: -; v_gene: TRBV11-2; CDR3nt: TGTGCCAGCAGCTTCTATAGCGGGACTACCTACGAGCAGTACTTC; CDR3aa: CASSFYSGTTYEQYF
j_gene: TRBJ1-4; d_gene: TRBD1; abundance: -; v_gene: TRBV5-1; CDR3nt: TGCGCCAGCAGCCCGTCCCCCGGGACAGGAAATGAAAAACTGTTTTTT; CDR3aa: CASSPSPGTGNEKLFF
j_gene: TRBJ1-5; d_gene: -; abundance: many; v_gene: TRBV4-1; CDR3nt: TGCGCCAGCAGCCCCCATTCGATTAATCAGCCCCAGCATTTT; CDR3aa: CASSPHSINQPQHF
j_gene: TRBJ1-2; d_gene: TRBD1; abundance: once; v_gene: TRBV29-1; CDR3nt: TGCAGCGTTGAAAGAGCGGGACAGACTAACTATGGCTACACCTTC; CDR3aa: CSVERAGQTNYGYTF
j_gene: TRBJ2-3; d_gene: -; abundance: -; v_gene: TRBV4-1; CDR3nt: TGCGCCAGCAGCCCCCCCGGGAGTCTAGTTACAAATACGCAGTATTTT; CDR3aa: CASSPPGSLVTNTQYF
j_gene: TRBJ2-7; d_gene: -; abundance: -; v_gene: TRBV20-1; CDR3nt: TGCAGTGCTAGAGATGGGGGGACCATCCCCTTTTCCTACGAGCAGTACTTC; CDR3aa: CSARDGGTIPFSYEQYF
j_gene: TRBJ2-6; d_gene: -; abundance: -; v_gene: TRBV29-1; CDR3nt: TGCAGCGTTGGACAGCTCAGCTCTGGGGCCAACGTCCTGACTTTC; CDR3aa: CSVGQLSSGANVLTF
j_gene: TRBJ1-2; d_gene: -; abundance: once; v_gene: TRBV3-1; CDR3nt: TGTGCCAGCAGCCAAGACCCAGACAGTTTATATGGCTACACCTTC; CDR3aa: CASSQDPDSLYGYTF
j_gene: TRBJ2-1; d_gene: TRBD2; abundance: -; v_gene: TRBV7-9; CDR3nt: TGTGCCAGCAGCCTTGGACTAGCGGGAGCCTATGAGCAGTTCTTC; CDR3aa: CASSLGLAGAYEQFF
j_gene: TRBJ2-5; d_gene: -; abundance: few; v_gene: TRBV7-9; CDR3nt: TGTGCCAGCAGCTTAGTAGGAGGGGCCCAAGAGACCCAGTACTTC; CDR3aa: CASSLVGGAQETQYF
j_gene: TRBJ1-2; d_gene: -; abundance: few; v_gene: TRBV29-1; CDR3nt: TGCAGCGTTCACGGACAGTCTGAGGCTAACTATGGCTACACCTTC; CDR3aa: CSVHGQSEANYGYTF
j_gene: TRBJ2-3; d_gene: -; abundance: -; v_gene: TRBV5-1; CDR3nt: TGCGCCAGCAGCTTACTCAGGAATACGCAGTATTTT; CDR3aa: CASSLLRNTQYF
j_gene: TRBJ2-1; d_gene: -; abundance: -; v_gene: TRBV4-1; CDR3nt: TGCGCCAGCAGCCATCCGGGACGGTTTTACAATGAGCAGTTCTTC; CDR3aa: CASSHPGRFYNEQFF
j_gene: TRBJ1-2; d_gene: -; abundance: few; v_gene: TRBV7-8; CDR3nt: TGTGCCAGCAGCTTAAGAGACCAATCTAACTATGGCTACACCTTC; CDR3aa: CASSLRDQSNYGYTF
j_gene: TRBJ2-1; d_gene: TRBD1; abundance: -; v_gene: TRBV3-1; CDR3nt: TGTGCCGGCAGCCCGGGACAGGGGACCTACAATGAGCAGTTCTTC; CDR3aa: CAGSPGQGTYNEQFF
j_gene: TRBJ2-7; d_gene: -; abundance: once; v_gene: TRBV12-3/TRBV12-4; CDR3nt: TGTGCCAGCAGTTCGGGCAGGGACCACGAGCAGTACTTC; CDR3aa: CASSSGRDHEQYF
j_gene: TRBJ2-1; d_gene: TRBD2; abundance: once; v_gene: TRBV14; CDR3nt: TGTGCCAGCAGCCAAGAGCGCGGGGGCTCCTACAATGAGCAGTTCTTC; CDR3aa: CASSQERGGSYNEQFF
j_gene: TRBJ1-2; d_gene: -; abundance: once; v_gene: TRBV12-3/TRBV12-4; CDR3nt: TGTGCCAGCAGTTTAAGGGAAATCTATGGCTACACCTTC; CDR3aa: CASSLREIYGYTF
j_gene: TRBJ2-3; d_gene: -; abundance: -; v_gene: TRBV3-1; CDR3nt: TGTGCCAGCAGCCAAGAGGAGCCAGATACGCAGTATTTT; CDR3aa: CASSQEEPDTQYF
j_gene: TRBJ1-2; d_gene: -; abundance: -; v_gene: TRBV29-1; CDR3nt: TGCAGCGTTGCTCAAGGAGCAGGGGGCTACACCTTC; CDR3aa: CSVAQGAGGYTF